The rows below give T cell receptor beta chains drawn from one sample of a study of CD8+CD57+ T cells in acquired aplastic anemia. TCRdb recomputed calls from the reads with MiXCR, one row per CDR3 protein. The sample carries some 170,000 distinct CDR3 sequences, around 50% recorded once. Sequencing input: sorted CD4+, CD8+, or CD8+CD57+ T cells (not recorded which) from PBMCs. Every receptor here comes from a human donor with aplastic anemia. Each CDR3 is given with its conserved first and last residue. A D gene is named only where the DNA matches it firmly. The listing skips clone size in some rows; elsewhere it reads once, few, many or a size class.

cdr3_aa: CSVPTDSTDTQYF
cdr3_nt: TGCAGCGTTCCCACCGACAGCACAGATACGCAGTATTTT
clone_size: once
cdr3_length: 13
d_call: -
v_call: TRBV29-1
j_call: TRBJ2-3

cdr3_aa: CASNLANPGQGARYGYTF
cdr3_nt: TGCGCCAGCAACTTGGCGAATCCGGGACAGGGGGCTCGCTATGGCTACACCTTC
clone_size: -
cdr3_length: 18
d_call: TRBD1
v_call: TRBV5-1
j_call: TRBJ1-2

cdr3_aa: CASSPTDSGANVLTF
cdr3_nt: TGTGCCAGCAGTCCTACCGATTCTGGGGCCAACGTCCTGACTTTC
clone_size: many
cdr3_length: 15
d_call: -
v_call: TRBV14
j_call: TRBJ2-6

cdr3_aa: CASRHYEQYF
cdr3_nt: TGTGCCAGCAGACACTACGAGCAGTACTTC
clone_size: -
cdr3_length: 10
d_call: -
v_call: TRBV2
j_call: TRBJ2-7

cdr3_aa: CASSQEGGAGTDTQYF
cdr3_nt: TGCGCCAGCAGCCAAGAAGGGGGGGCGGGCACAGATACGCAGTATTTT
clone_size: -
cdr3_length: 16
d_call: -
v_call: TRBV4-1
j_call: TRBJ2-3

cdr3_aa: CSVITPSSQQGPLNIQYF
cdr3_nt: TGCAGCGTTATCACCCCCTCCTCACAACAGGGGCCACTAAACATTCAGTACTTC
clone_size: -
cdr3_length: 18
d_call: TRBD1
v_call: TRBV29-1
j_call: TRBJ2-4

cdr3_aa: CASSTTDTQYF
cdr3_nt: TGTGCCAGTAGTACTACAGATACGCAGTATTTT
clone_size: -
cdr3_length: 11
d_call: -
v_call: TRBV19
j_call: TRBJ2-3

cdr3_aa: CASSLGKDRGPYNEQFF
cdr3_nt: TGTGCCAGCAGTTTGGGCAAAGACAGGGGGCCCTACAATGAGCAGTTCTTC
clone_size: many
cdr3_length: 17
d_call: TRBD1
v_call: TRBV12-3/TRBV12-4
j_call: TRBJ2-1

cdr3_aa: CATATGPGEQYF
cdr3_nt: TGTGCCACCGCGACAGGGCCAGGCGAGCAGTACTTC
clone_size: -
cdr3_length: 12
d_call: TRBD1
v_call: TRBV19
j_call: TRBJ2-7

cdr3_aa: CSVETWPYNEQFF
cdr3_nt: TGCAGCGTTGAAACATGGCCCTACAATGAGCAGTTCTTC
clone_size: many
cdr3_length: 13
d_call: -
v_call: TRBV29-1
j_call: TRBJ2-1

cdr3_aa: CASSSGSTEAFF
cdr3_nt: TGTGCCAGCAGTTCAGGGAGTACTGAAGCTTTCTTT
clone_size: -
cdr3_length: 12
d_call: -
v_call: TRBV2
j_call: TRBJ1-1

cdr3_aa: CASSGTSGGAPWETQYF
cdr3_nt: TGTGCCAGCAGTGGAACTAGCGGGGGCGCTCCGTGGGAGACCCAGTACTTC
clone_size: many
cdr3_length: 17
d_call: TRBD2
v_call: TRBV6-2/TRBV6-3
j_call: TRBJ2-5

cdr3_aa: CASNECAGSTDTQYF
cdr3_nt: TGTGCCAGCAATGAATGTGCGGGGAGCACAGATACGCAGTATTTT
clone_size: -
cdr3_length: 15
d_call: -
v_call: TRBV25-1
j_call: TRBJ2-3

cdr3_aa: CSASRVGDEQYF
cdr3_nt: TGCAGTGCTAGTCGCGTGGGAGACGAGCAGTACTTC
clone_size: -
cdr3_length: 12
d_call: -
v_call: TRBV20-1
j_call: TRBJ2-7

cdr3_aa: CSVNRGAGYTF
cdr3_nt: TGCAGCGTAAACAGGGGGGCGGGCTACACCTTC
clone_size: -
cdr3_length: 11
d_call: TRBD1
v_call: TRBV29-1
j_call: TRBJ1-2

cdr3_aa: CASSHQRSAGGTDTQYF
cdr3_nt: TGTGCCAGCAGTCATCAGAGGTCAGCGGGTGGGACAGATACGCAGTATTTT
clone_size: -
cdr3_length: 17
d_call: -
v_call: TRBV3-1
j_call: TRBJ2-3